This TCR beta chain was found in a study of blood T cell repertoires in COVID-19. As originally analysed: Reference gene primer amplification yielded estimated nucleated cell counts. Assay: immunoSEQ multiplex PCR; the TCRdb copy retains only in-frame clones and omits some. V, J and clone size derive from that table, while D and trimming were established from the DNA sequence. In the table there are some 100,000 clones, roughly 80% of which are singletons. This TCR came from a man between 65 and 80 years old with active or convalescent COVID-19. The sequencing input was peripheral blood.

The chain's CDR3 is CASSNSNPAKAFF. The CDR3, as DNA: TGCGCCAGCAGTAACAGCAATCCCGCTAAAGCTTTCTTT. The gene calls are TRBV23-1 and TRBJ1-1; D is uncertain. TRBV23-1 is assigned to the ORF class and has an uncertain function. This CDR3 is 13 amino acids long. Trimming took off 5 bases at V and 9 bases at J, with 16 bases between the two ends.